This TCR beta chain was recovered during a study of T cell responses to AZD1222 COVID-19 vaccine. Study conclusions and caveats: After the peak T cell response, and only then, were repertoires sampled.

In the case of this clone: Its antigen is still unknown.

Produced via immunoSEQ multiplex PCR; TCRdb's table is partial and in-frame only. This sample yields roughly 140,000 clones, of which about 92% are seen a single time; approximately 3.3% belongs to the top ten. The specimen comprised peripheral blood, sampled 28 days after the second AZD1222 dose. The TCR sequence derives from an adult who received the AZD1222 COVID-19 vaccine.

The CDR3 is CSASGRGDTEAFF. CDR3 bases: TGCAGTGCTAGTGGACGGGGGGACACTGAAGCTTTCTTT. The chain recombines TRBV20-1 with TRBJ1-1, with D maybe TRBD1 (5 bases). The germline V and J ends were trimmed by 3 bases and 3 bases, with 11 bases remaining between them. The CDR3 has 13 amino acids. Per the germline V gene, CDR1 is DFQATT and CDR2 is SNEGSKA (reference sequence).